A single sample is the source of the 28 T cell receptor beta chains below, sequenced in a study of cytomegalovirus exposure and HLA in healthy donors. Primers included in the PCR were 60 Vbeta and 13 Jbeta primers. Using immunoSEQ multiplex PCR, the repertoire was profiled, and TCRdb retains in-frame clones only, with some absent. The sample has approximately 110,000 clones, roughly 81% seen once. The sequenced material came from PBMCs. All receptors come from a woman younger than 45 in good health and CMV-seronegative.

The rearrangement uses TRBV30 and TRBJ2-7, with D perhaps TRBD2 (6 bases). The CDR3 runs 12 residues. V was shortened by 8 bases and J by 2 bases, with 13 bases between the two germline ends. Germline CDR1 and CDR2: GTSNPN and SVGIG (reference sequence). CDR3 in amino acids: CAGRDSTYEQYF. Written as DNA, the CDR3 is TGTGCCGGCCGGGACTCAACCTACGAGCAGTACTTC.

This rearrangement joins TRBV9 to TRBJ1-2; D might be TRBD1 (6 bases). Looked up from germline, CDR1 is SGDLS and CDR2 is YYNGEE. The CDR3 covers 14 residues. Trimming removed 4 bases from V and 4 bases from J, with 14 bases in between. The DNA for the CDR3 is TGTGCCAGCAGCCCCGGGGGGCAGCTCTATGGCTACACCTTC. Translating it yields CASSPGGQLYGYTF.

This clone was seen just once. CDR3 nucleotides: TGTGCCAGCACCAAGACACATGCAGACACTGAAGCTTTCTTT. Its protein product is CASTKTHADTEAFF. The chain is built from TRBV6-4 and TRBJ1-1; unclear D gene. V lost 7 bases and J 3 bases, leaving 15 bases between the germline ends. Germline values: CDR1 MRHNA, CDR2 SNTAGT. There are 14 residues in the CDR3.

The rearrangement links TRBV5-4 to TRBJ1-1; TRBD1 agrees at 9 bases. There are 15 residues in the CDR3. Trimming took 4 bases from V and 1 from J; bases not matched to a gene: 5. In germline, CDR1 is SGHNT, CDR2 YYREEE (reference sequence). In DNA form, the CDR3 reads TGTGCCAGCAGCACTGGACAGGGGTGGAACACTGAAGCTTTCTTT. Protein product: CASSTGQGWNTEAFF. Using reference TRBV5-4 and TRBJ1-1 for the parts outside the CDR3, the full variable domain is ETGVTQSPTHLIKTRGQQVTLRCSSQSGHNTVSWYQQALGQGPQFIFQYYREEENGRGNFPPRFSGLQFPNYSSELNVNALELDDSALYLCASSTGQGWNTEAFFGQGTRLTVV.

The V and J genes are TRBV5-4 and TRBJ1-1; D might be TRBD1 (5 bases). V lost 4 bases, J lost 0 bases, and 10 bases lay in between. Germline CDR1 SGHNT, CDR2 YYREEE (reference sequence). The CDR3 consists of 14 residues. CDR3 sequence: CASSRQGMNTEAFF. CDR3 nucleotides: TGTGCCAGCAGCCGCCAGGGCATGAACACTGAAGCTTTCTTT.

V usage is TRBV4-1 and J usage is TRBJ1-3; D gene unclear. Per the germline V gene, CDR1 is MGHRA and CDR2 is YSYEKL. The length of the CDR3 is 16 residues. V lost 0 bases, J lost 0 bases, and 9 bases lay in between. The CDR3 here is CASSQEHMLSGNTIYF. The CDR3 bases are TGCGCCAGCAGCCAAGAACATATGCTCTCTGGAAACACCATATATTTT.

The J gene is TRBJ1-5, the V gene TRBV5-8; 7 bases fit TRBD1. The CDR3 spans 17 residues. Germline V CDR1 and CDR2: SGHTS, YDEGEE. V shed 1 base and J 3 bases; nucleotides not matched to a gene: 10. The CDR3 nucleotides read TGTGCCAGCAGCTTGTTCATTCGGGACAGAGTCAATCAGCCCCAGCATTTT. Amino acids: CASSLFIRDRVNQPQHF.

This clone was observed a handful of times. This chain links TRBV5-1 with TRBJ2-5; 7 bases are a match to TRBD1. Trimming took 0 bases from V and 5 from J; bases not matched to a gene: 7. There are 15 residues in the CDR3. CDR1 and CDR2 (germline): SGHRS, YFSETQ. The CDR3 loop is CASSLATGVFETQYF. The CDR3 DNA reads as TGCGCCAGCAGCTTGGCTACAGGGGTTTTCGAGACCCAGTACTTC.

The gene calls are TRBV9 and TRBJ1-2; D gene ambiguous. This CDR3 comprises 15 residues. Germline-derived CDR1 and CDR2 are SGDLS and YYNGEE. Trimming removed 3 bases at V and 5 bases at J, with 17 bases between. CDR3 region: CASSADGNRRYGYTF. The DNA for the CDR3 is TGTGCCAGCAGCGCCGACGGGAATCGCCGATATGGCTACACCTTC.

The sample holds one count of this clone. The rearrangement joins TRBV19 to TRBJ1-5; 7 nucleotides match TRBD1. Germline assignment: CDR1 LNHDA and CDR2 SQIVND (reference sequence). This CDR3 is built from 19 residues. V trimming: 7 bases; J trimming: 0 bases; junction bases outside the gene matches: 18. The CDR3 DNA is TGTGCCAGTATGGGTGCGAATGAACAGGGGATTTATAGCAATCAGCCCCAGCATTTT. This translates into CASMGANEQGIYSNQPQHF.

The CDR3 region has the DNA TGCAGCGTTGGTGGGACTGGAGGCAATCAGCCCCAGCATTTT. It yields the protein CSVGGTGGNQPQHF. The chain has TRBV29-1 and TRBJ1-5, with a possible D match to TRBD1 (5 bases). V was pared by 4 bases and J by 2 bases, with 12 bases between. The CDR3 loop spans 14 amino acids. CDR1 is SQVTM and CDR2 is ANQGSEA in the germline V gene.

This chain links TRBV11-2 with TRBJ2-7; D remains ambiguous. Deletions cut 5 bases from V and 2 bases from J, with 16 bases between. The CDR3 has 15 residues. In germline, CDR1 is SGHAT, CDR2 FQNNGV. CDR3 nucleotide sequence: TGTGCCAGCAGCCGATCATTAACAGTCCCCTACGAGCAGTACTTC. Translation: CASSRSLTVPYEQYF.

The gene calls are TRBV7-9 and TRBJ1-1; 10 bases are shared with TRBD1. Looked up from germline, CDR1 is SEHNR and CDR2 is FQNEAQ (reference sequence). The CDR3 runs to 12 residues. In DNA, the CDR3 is TGTTCCGGAGGGACAGGGGCTAATGAAGCTTTCTTT. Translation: CSGGTGANEAFF.

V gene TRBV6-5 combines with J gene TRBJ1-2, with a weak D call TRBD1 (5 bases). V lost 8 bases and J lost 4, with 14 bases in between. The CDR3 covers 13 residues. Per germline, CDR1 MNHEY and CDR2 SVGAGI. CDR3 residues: CASHRQSSYGYTF. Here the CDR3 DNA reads TGTGCCAGCCACCGACAGTCATCCTATGGCTACACCTTC.

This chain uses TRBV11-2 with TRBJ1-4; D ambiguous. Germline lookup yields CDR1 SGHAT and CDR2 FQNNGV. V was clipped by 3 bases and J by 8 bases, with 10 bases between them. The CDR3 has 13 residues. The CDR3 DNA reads TGTGCCAGCAGCTTGGGGAGGGAGGAAAAACTGTTTTTT. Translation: CASSLGREEKLFF.

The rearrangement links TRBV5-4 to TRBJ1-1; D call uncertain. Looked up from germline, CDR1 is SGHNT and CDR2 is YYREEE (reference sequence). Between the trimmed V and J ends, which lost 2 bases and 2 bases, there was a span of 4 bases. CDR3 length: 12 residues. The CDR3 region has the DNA TGTGCCAGCAGCTTTGTAAACACTGAAGCTTTCTTT. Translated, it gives CASSFVNTEAFF.

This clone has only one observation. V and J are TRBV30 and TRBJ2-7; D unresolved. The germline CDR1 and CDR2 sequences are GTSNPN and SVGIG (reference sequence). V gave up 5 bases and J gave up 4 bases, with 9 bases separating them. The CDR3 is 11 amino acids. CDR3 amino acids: CAWADSYEQYF. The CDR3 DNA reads TGTGCCTGGGCCGACTCTTACGAGCAGTACTTC.

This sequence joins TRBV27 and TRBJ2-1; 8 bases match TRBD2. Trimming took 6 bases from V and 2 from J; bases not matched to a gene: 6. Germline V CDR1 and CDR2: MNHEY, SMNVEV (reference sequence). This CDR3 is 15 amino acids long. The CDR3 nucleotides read TGTGCCAGCAGCTATAGCGGGGACGCCTACAATGAGCAGTTCTTC. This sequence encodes CASSYSGDAYNEQFF.

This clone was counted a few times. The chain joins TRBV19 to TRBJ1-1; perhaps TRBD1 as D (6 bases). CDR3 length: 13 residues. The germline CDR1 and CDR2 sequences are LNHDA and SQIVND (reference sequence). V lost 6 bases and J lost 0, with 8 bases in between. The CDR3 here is CASRKGVNTEAFF. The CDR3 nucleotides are TGTGCCAGTAGGAAGGGGGTGAACACTGAAGCTTTCTTT.

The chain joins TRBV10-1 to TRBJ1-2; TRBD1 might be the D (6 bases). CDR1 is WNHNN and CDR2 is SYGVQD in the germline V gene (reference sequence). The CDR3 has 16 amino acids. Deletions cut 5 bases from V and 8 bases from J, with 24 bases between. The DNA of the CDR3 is TGCGCCAGCAGTTCGACTCGGGACACTACCTGGAGAGGCTACACCTTC. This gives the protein CASSSTRDTTWRGYTF.

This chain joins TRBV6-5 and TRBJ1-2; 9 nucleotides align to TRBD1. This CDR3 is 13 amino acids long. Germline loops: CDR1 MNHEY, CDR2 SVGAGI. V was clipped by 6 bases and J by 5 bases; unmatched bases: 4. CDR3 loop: CASSTGGAYGYTF. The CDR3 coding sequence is TGTGCCAGCAGCACAGGGGGCGCGTATGGCTACACCTTC.

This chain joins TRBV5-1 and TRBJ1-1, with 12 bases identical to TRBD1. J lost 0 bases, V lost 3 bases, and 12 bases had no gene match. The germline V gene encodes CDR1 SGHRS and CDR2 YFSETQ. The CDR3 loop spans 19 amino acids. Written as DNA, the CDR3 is TGCGCCAGCAGCTCGGGTTGGGACAGGGGGCGAATGATGAACACTGAAGCTTTCTTT. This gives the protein CASSSGWDRGRMMNTEAFF.

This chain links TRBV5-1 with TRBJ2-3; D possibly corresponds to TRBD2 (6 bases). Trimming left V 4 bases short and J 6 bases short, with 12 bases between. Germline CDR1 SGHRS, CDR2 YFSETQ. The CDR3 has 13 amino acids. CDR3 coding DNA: TGCGCCAGCAGCGCGGGACCCGTGGATACGCAGTATTTT. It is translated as CASSAGPVDTQYF.

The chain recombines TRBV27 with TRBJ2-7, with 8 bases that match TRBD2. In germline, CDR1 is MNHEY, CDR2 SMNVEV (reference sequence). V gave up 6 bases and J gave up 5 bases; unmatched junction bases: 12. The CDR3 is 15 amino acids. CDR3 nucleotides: TGTGCCAGCAGCCGACCCGGGGGGGGGACCAACGAGCAGTACTTC. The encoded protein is CASSRPGGGTNEQYF.

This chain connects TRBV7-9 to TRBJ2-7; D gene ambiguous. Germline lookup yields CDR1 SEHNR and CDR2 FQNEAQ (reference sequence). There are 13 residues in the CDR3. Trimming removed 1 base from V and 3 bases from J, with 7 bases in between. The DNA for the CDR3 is TGTGCCAGCAGCTTAGAGCTTAGCTACGAGCAGTACTTC. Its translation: CASSLELSYEQYF.

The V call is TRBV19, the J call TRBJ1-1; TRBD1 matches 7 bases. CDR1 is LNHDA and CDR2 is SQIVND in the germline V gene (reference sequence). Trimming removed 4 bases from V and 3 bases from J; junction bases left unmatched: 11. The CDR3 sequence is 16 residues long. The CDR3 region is CASSKSKGATDTEAFF. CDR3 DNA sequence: TGTGCCAGTAGTAAGAGTAAGGGGGCTACGGACACTGAAGCTTTCTTT.

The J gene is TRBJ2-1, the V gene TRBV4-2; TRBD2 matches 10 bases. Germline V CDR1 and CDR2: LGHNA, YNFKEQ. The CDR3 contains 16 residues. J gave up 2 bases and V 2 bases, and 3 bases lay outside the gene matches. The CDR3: CASSQSSGRPYNEQFF. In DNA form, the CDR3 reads TGTGCCAGCAGCCAATCTAGCGGGAGACCCTACAATGAGCAGTTCTTC.

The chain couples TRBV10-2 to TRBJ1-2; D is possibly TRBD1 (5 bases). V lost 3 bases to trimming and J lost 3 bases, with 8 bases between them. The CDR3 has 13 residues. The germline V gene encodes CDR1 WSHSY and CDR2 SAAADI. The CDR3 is CASSDTGYYGYTF. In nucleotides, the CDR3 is TGCGCCAGCAGTGACACAGGCTACTATGGCTACACCTTC.